The sequence of this TCR beta chain was determined in a study of cytomegalovirus exposure and HLA in healthy donors. Notes on the study in general: According to a subsequent analysis, TCR clusters identified in the first cohort showed a tendency to co-occur across the 100 to 150 validation repertoires. Under in vitro conditions, three CMV-associated chains were confirmed as specific for CMV antigens.

Germline values: CDR1 SGHDT, CDR2 YYEEEE. Trimming shortened V by 4 bases and J by 3 bases, and 19 bases separated the two germline ends. This CDR3 has 17 amino acids. Produced via immunoSEQ multiplex PCR; TCRdb's table is partial and in-frame only. The profile shows about 360,000 clones, 80% to 90% of them singletons. Worth noting for this clone: Its antigen is as yet unknown.

The chain recombines TRBV5-6 with TRBJ2-2; TRBD1 might be the D (5 bases). Sequencing input: PBMCs. The receptor was derived from a woman under 30 in good health and CMV-seronegative. The CDR3 DNA follows: TGTGCCAGCAGCGTAGTCACAGGCCCAGGGTACACCGGGGAGCTGTTTTTT. Its translation: CASSVVTGPGYTGELFF.